The clone carrying this T cell receptor beta chain was seen only once. Antigen: not known. The donors were in the approximately 130-subject validation cohort; that cohort was separate from the approximately 670-subject first cohort. The data originate from a study of cytomegalovirus exposure and HLA in healthy donors. Across the study: Both the approximately 120 validation repertoires and the approximately 700 first-cohort repertoires used the same platform, as reported by a later analysis. Whole-study findings and limits: The classifier, whose performance was assessed in both the original and validation cohorts, reportedly diagnosed cytomegalovirus status with high specificity and sensitivity. Overall, around 150 TCR beta chains were annotated as cytomegalovirus-associated.

The protocol was immunoSEQ multiplex PCR, while the TCRdb copy is restricted to in-frame clones and leaves out a portion. The table has about 76,000 clones, 85% to 95% seen once. The J segment lost 2 bases and the V segment lost 5 bases, leaving 11 bases of the junction unmatched. The CDR3 loop spans 18 amino acids. The V gene's germline CDR1 is ENHRY and CDR2 SYGVKD. The chain joins TRBV10-3 to TRBJ2-7; TRBD2 aligns across 14 bases. The TCR sequence derives from a man younger than 30 in good health and CMV-seropositive. The sequenced sample consisted of PBMCs. This CDR3 is CAISSTSGRGRNPYEQYF. The CDR3, as DNA: TGTGCCATCAGTTCGACTAGCGGGAGGGGAAGGAACCCCTACGAGCAGTACTTC.